The entry below gives a single TCR beta chain sequence along with its context. This table comes from immunoSEQ multiplex PCR, and its TCRdb copy is limited to in-frame clones, with some not included. The sample shows around 100,000 clones, 85% of them seen only once. The data derive from a study of T cell responses to AZD1222 COVID-19 vaccine. There are 12 residues in the CDR3. V was shortened by 3 bases and J by 8 bases, with 11 bases between the two germline ends. The V gene's germline CDR1 is MNHEY and CDR2 SVGEGT. The source is an adult who received the AZD1222 COVID-19 vaccine. The sample here was peripheral blood, taken 28 days after the second AZD1222 dose. The chain links TRBV6-2 or TRBV6-3 to TRBJ2-7; either TRBD1 or TRBD2 may supply D (5 bases each). The CDR3 region has the DNA TGTGCCAGCAGTTATGGGACCGGGCAGCAGTACTTC. This translates into CASSYGTGQQYF.